The present T cell receptor (beta chain) was sequenced within a study of T-cell memory formation after mild COVID-19. This clonotype showed up just a few times. One entry per CDR3 protein results from TCRdb running MiXCR on the 5' RACE reads. There are 35,000 to 55,000 distinct CDR3 sequences in the sample; 9.5% occur only once, and 10% to 15% lies in the top ten. V lost 7 bases and J lost 5; bases outside the gene matches: 10. The CDR3 is 17 residues long. Germline lookup yields CDR1 MNHNS and CDR2 SASEGT. The rearrangement links TRBV6-1 to TRBJ2-2, with TRBD2 matching over 13 bases. The sequenced sample consisted of PBMCs or a T cell subset sorted from them (not recorded which). The source is an adult woman who had mild COVID-19 (a few samples of this study predate the infection). Cell type and time point are not known. The CDR3 DNA is TGTGCCAGCACCGCACCGACTAGCGGGGGGTATACCGGGGAGCTGTTTTTT. Amino acid sequence: CASTAPTSGGYTGELFF.